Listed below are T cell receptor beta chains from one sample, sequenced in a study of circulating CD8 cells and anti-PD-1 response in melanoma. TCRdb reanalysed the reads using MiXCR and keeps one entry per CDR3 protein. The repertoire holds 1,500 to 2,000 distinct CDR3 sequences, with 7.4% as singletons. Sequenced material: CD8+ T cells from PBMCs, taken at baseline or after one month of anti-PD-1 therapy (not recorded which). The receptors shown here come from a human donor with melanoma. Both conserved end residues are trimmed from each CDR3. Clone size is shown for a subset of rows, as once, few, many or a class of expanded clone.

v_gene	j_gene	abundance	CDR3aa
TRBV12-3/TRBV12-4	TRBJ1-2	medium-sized	ASSSPGI
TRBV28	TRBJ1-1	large	ASSGGGYTEAF
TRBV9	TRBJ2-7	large	ASSPGTRDEQY
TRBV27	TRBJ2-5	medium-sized	ASSLWTGKGETQY
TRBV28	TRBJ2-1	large	ASSFRLDNEQF
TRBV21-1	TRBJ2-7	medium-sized	AGSPRDSRAYEQY
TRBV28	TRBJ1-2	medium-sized	ASRPGQGYGYT
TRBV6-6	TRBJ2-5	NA	ASSYSVGAQY
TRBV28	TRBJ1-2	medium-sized	AILNRTPGYGYT
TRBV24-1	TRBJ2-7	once	ATRSRQGEAGEQY
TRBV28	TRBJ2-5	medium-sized	ASSFTGQETQY
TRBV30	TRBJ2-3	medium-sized	ASVDHGGNTDTQY
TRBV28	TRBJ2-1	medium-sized	ASRIPGQGRSYNEQF
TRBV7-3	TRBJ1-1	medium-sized	ASGTGNTEAF
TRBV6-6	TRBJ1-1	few	ASSYTPGQGNTEAF
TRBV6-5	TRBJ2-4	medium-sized	ASSPGQGISIQY